Below, one T cell receptor beta chain is given with its context. Its cognate antigen is unknown. This CDR3 has 13 amino acids. Germline-derived CDR1 and CDR2 are SQVTM and ANQGSEA. The method, 5' RACE with UMI labels, was used to prepare the TRB cDNA libraries. Following a re-call of the 5' RACE reads, TCRdb has one entry per CDR3 protein and lacks DNA. The sample has fewer than 140,000 distinct CDR3 sequences. This record comes from a study of CXCR3-negative and CXCR3-positive naive CD8 T cells. Study findings and constraints: The study found more hydrophobic TRB CDR3s in CXCR3-positive naive cells than in CXCR3-negative naive cells.

Sequenced input: naive CXCR3+ CD8+ T cells from blood. Sample subset: CD45RO-CCR7+CD27+CD95- naive CD8+ T cells expressing CXCR3 (TNR3+). The V call is TRBV29-1, the J call TRBJ2-1; absent DNA, TCRdb's TRBD2 call cannot be checked. The receptor comes from a human donor in good health. Some clones in this sample may be carry-over from other donors' samples. CDR3: CSVAAKRVDEQFF.